This T cell receptor beta chain was recovered during a study of multiple sclerosis patients with progressive multifocal leukoencephalopathy (dated 2019 in TCRdb). About the full investigation: Peripheral T and B cells were examined in MS patients who developed PML (4 under natalizumab, 1 after alemtuzumab) and in treated patients who did not develop PML. Two patients on natalizumab who later developed PML were tracked over time from before therapy, through 6 and 12 months, up to PML onset. The goal of the study was to detect any JC virus-specific or public T-cell expansions that arose at the time of PML onset. The study at large found these results: Most PML patients had lower normalized Shannon entropy, suggesting less diverse TRB repertoires, while values in the natalizumab-treated controls sat near 1. When PML developed, neither common TRBV or TRBJ gene usage nor preferential TRBV-TRBJ pairings were detected. Only PML patients had TRB clones above 0.5% frequency, but the clones expanded at PML onset were already present before and during natalizumab therapy. With only a small, descriptive cohort, it remained unclear whether the findings reflect JC virus infection or general immunocompromise. Analysis was limited to peripheral blood, even though cerebrospinal fluid or brain lymphocytes might be more informative for natalizumab-associated PML.

The time point label for this specimen denotes: time of PML onset. The treatment or condition label corresponds to: on natalizumab therapy at sampling. Diagnosis of PML relied on clinical and MRI findings, with confirmation coming from detection of JC virus DNA in cerebrospinal fluid. PML in the natalizumab-treated patients developed after between about 15 and 56 months of natalizumab therapy. All listed patients had previously received interferon beta, and all PML patients were female. T3 blood samples were collected at the time of PML onset. Isolation of peripheral blood mononuclear cells was performed by Ficoll-Hypaque density gradient centrifugation. The germline V gene sets CDR1 to MDHEN and CDR2 to SYDVKM. There are 13 amino acids in the CDR3, from cysteine to phenylalanine inclusive. Kept here is only the CDR3 DNA, which spans 39 bases and is read in frame from base 1. The junction shows trimming of 2 bases on V and 1 base on J, plus 6 bases between the germline ends.

Using the immunoSEQ two-step multiplex PCR at survey-level depth, TRB CDR3 regions were amplified from genomic DNA. Synthetic inline TR CDR3 controls covering all V-J pairings were spiked into each PCR so that template counts could be estimated and amplification bias removed. Reads went through processing to reduce amplification and sequencing bias, and quantification was done against synthetic TR CDR3 analogs. For the original study's pipeline: In ImmunoSEQ Analyzer, raw data were processed so that out-of-frame sequences and CDR3s with stop codons were removed, with gene names following IMGT nomenclature. Repertoire diversity was summarized as normalized Shannon entropy, defined as 1 minus Pielou's evenness. Only TRB sequences sharing the V gene, the J gene and the CDR3 were counted as identical. Public PML clonotypes were defined as CDR3s shared by two or more PML-onset samples but absent from earlier samples, from controls, and from public databases. Positional CDR3 amino acid composition was analyzed in Skylign with the observed count method. TCRdb's version of the immuneACCESS table is confined to in-frame rearrangements and falls short of the full clone set. An unresolved V gene accounts for under half of the shortfall where checked; the remainder is of unknown origin. The V and J calls and clone size were taken over from that table, and D and trimming were inferred from the DNA. This sample holds approximately 29,000 clones; more than 80% were observed only once. Clones ranked in the top ten supply roughly an eighth of the sample.

To note about this clone: No antigen is known for it. One base away there is no much larger clone; base qualities are not given.

The sample in question was PBMCs, obtained from a patient treated with natalizumab. The clonotype comes from a woman younger than 45 with progressive multifocal leukoencephalopathy. The chain uses TRBV28 and TRBJ2-7; no confident D gene assignment can be made. For the CDR3, the sequence is CASSLAESYEQYF. At the DNA level, the sequence is TGTGCCAGCAGTTTAGCAGAGTCCTACGAGCAGTACTTC. The full variable domain, completed from the reference TRBV28 and TRBJ2-7 proteins outside the CDR3, reads DVKVTQSSRYLVKRTGEKVFLECVQDMDHENMFWYRQDPGLGLRLIYFSYDVKMKEKGDIPEGYSVSREKKERFSLILESASTNQTSMYLCASSLAESYEQYFGPGTRLTVT.